This T cell receptor (beta chain) was captured in a study of cytomegalovirus exposure and HLA in healthy donors. Notes on this clone: The antigen remains undetermined.

Repertoires were generated with immunoSEQ multiplex PCR, while TCRdb's copy carries only in-frame clones and drops some. The table includes around 100,000 clones, 85% detected once. Study findings and constraints: Overall, 164 TCR beta chains were annotated as cytomegalovirus-associated.

With 9 bases removed from V and 2 bases from J, the gap between germline ends came to 13 bases. Germline V gene sequence: CDR1 LNHDA, CDR2 SQIVND (reference sequence). The CDR3 has 13 residues. This sequence was found in a man aged 18 to 30 in good health and CMV-seropositive. What was sequenced was PBMCs. The V and J genes are TRBV19 and TRBJ1-2, with D possibly TRBD1 on 6 matching bases. CDR3 protein: CASQDSSNYGYTF. CDR3 bases: TGTGCCAGCCAGGACAGCAGCAACTATGGCTACACCTTC.